This T cell receptor beta chain was obtained from a study of post-analysis software for immune sequencing data. TCR beta cDNA libraries included unique molecular identifiers. TCRdb redid the calling of the PCR reads with MiXCR, one entry per CDR3 protein. The sample yields hundreds of thousands of distinct CDR3 sequences, roughly 27% seen once. V shed 5 bases and J shed 0 bases, with 11 bases lying between them. Germline V gives CDR1 MNHEY, CDR2 SMNVEV (reference sequence). The CDR3 is made up of 14 amino acids. Study-wide findings and caveats: There were roughly five TRBV segments more frequent in patients than controls, and TRBV5-6, TRBV5-1 and TRBV20-1 were among them.

Of note for this clonotype: Its antigen is unknown.

The sequence was collected from a girl aged 10 to 17 with multiple sclerosis. V gene TRBV27 combines with J gene TRBJ2-7; D unresolved. Input material: blood. The CDR3 region is CASSSGWASYEQYF. DNA for the CDR3: TGTGCCAGCAGTAGTGGTTGGGCCTCCTACGAGCAGTACTTC.